The clone carrying this T cell receptor (beta chain) was observed a few times. Its antigen is still unknown. Germline V gene lookup returns CDR1 MNHNS and CDR2 SASEGT. The CDR3 loop spans 15 amino acids. The trim removed 8 bases at V and 6 bases at J, leaving 10 bases unmatched. The data were produced by immunoSEQ multiplex PCR, yet TCRdb's version contains in-frame clones alone and is incomplete. This sample yields just under 1,500 clones, of which less than 85% are seen a single time; approximately 22% belongs to the top ten. These data are taken from a study of PD-1 blockade in classical Hodgkin lymphoma. Whole-study results and caveats: TCR diversity rose significantly by C4D1 in CD4+ but not CD8+ cells. Among the patients, those starting nivolumab under 1 year after ASCT were excluded.

Relapse after autologous stem cell transplantation occurred in every patient, and brentuximab vedotin exposure varied. Isolation of CD8+ T cells from thawed PBMCs used magnetic negative selection. The starting material was CD8+ T cells from blood, obtained at baseline. The sequence was collected from a human donor with classical Hodgkin lymphoma. This sequence joins TRBV6-1 and TRBJ1-6; 7 nucleotides match TRBD1. CDR3 protein: CASGTRTGVNSPLHF. The CDR3 DNA is TGTGCCAGCGGTACTAGGACAGGCGTTAATTCACCCCTCCACTTT.